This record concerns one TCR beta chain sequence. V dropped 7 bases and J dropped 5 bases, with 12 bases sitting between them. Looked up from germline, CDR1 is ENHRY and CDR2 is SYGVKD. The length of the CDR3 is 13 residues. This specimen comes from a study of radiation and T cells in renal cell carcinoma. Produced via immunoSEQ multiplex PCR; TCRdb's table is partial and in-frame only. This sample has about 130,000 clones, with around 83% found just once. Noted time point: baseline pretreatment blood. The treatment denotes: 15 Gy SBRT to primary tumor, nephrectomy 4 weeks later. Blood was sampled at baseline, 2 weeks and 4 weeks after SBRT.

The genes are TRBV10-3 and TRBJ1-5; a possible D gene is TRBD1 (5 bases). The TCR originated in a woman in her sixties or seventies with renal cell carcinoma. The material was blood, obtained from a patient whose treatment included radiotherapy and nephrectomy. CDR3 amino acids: CAIKGREYQPQHF. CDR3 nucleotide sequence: TGTGCCATCAAAGGCAGGGAGTATCAGCCCCAGCATTTT.